This TCR beta chain was sequenced for a study of blood T cell repertoires in COVID-19. Using immunoSEQ multiplex PCR, the repertoire was profiled, and TCRdb retains in-frame clones only, with some absent. Here the sample spans roughly 150,000 clones, 82% being singletons. The CDR3 has 16 amino acids. With 5 bases clipped from V and 1 base from J, the junction kept 5 bases outside the gene matches. In germline, CDR1 is LNHDA, CDR2 SQIVND (reference sequence). The sequencing input was PBMCs or T cells enriched from blood (not recorded which). The rearrangement links TRBV19 to TRBJ2-2, with TRBD2 matching over 9 bases. The sequence derives from a man aged 60 to 75 who had recovered from COVID-19. CDR3 amino acids: CASSGGRAWNTGELFF. For the CDR3, the DNA is TGTGCCAGTAGTGGCGGGAGGGCCTGGAACACCGGGGAGCTGTTTTTT.